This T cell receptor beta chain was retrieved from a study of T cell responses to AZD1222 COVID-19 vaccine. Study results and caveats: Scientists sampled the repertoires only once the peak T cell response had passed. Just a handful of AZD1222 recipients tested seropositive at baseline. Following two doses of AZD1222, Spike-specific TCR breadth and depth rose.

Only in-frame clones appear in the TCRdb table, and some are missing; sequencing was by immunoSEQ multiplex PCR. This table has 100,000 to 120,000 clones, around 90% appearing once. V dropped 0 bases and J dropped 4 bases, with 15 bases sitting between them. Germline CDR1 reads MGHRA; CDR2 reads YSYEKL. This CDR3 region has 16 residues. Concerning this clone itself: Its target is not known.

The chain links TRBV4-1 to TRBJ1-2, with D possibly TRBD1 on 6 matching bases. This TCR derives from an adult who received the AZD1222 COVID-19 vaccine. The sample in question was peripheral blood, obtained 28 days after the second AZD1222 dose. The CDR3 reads CASSQELGGLSYGYTF. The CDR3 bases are TGCGCCAGCAGCCAAGAGTTGGGGGGGCTAAGCTATGGCTACACCTTC.